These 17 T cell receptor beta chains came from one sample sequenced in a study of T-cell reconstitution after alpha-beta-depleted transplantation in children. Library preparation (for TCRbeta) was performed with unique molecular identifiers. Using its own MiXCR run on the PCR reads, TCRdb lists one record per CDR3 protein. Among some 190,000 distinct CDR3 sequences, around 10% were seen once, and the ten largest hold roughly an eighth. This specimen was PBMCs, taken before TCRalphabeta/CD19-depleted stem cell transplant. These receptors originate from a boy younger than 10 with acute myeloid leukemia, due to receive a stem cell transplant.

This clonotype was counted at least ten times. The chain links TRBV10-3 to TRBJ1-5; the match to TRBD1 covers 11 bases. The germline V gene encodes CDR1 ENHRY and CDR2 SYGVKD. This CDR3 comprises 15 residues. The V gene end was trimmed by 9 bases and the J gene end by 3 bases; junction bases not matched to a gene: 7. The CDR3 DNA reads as TGTGCCATGACTCGGACAGGGGGCAACAATCAGCCCCAGCATTTT. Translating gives CAMTRTGGNNQPQHF.

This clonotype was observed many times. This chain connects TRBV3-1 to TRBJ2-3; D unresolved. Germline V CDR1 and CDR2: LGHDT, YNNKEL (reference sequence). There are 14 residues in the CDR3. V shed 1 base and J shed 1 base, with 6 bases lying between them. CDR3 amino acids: CASSQGLGTDTQYF. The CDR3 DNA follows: TGTGCCAGCAGCCAAGGGCTGGGCACAGATACGCAGTATTTT.

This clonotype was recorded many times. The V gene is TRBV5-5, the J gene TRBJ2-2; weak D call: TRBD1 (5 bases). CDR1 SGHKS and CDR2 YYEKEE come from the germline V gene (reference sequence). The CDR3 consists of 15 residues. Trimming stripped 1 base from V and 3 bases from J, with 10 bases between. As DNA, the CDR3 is TGTGCCAGCAGCTTGATGTCAGGGCACACCGGGGAGCTGTTTTTT. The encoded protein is CASSLMSGHTGELFF.

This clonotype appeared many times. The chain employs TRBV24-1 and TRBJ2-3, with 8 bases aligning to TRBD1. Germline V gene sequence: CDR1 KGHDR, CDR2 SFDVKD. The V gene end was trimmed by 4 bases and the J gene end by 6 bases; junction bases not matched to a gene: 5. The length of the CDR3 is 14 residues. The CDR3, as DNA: TGTGCCACCAGTGACAGGGGGCGCGAGGATACGCAGTATTTT. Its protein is CATSDRGREDTQYF.

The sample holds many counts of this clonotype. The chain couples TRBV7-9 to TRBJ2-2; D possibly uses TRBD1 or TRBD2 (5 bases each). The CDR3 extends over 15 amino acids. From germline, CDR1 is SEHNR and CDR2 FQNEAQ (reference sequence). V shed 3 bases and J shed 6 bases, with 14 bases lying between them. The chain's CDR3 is CASSLGEMSAGELFF. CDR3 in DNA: TGTGCCAGCAGCTTGGGGGAAATGAGTGCCGGGGAGCTGTTTTTT.

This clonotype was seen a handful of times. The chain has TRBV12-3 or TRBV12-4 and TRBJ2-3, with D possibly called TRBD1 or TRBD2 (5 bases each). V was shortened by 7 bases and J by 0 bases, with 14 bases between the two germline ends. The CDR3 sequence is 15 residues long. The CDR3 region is CASTSWGGSTDTQYF. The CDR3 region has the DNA TGTGCCAGCACCTCCTGGGGCGGGAGCACAGATACGCAGTATTTT.

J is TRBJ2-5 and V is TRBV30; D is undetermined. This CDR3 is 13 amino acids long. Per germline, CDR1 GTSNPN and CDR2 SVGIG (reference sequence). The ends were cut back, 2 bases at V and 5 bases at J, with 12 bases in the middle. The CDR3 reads CAWSSSLRETQYF. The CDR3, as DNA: TGTGCCTGGAGTTCATCTTTGAGGGAGACCCAGTACTTC.

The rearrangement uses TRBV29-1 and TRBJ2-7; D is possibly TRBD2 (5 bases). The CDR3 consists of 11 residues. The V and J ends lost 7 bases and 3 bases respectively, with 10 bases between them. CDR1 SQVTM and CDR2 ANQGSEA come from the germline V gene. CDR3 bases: TGCAGCGGATTGGACTTCTACGAGCAGTACTTC. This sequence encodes CSGLDFYEQYF.

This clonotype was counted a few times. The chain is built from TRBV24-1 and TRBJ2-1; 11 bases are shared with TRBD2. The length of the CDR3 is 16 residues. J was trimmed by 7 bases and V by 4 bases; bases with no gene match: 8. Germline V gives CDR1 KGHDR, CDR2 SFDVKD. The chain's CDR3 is CATSDDSGRVFNEQFF. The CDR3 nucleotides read TGTGCCACCAGTGACGATAGCGGGAGGGTGTTTAATGAGCAGTTCTTC.

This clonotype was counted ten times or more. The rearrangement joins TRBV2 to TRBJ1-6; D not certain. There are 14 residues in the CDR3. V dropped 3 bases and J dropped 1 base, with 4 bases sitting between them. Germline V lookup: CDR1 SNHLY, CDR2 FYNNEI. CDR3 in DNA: TGTGCCAGCAGTGACAGTTCCTATAATTCACCCCTCCACTTT. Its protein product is CASSDSSYNSPLHF.

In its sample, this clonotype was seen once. The CDR3 DNA reads TGCAGCGTTGGGGGTCCGGGTCTAGCGGGAGATCCAAATACGCAGTATTTT. Protein: CSVGGPGLAGDPNTQYF. This sequence joins TRBV29-1 and TRBJ2-3; 10 nucleotides match TRBD2. Looked up from germline, CDR1 is SQVTM and CDR2 is ANQGSEA. J gave up 7 bases and V 4 bases, and 17 bases lay outside the gene matches. The CDR3 runs 17 residues.

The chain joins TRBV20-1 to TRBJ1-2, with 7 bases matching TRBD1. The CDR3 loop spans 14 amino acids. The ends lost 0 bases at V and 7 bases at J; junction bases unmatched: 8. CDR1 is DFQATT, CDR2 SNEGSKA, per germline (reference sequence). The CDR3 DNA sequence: TGCAGTGCTAGAGAAATGGGGGACAGCGGTGGCTACACCTTC. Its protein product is CSAREMGDSGGYTF.

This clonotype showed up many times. The CDR3 DNA sequence: TGTGCCAGCAGTTTAGGAGCGGGAGATAGCACAGATACGCAGTATTTT. It yields the protein CASSLGAGDSTDTQYF. This sequence joins TRBV28 and TRBJ2-3; the match to TRBD2 covers 8 bases. J was trimmed by 0 bases and V by 2 bases; bases with no gene match: 4. Looked up from germline, CDR1 is MDHEN and CDR2 is SYDVKM. CDR3 size: 16 residues.

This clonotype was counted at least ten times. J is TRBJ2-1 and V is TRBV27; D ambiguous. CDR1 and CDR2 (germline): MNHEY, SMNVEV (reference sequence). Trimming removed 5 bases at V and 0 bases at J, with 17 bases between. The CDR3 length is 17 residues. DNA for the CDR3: TGTGCCAGCAGTCCATGGCCAGGCGCGAGCTCCTACAATGAGCAGTTCTTC. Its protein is CASSPWPGASSYNEQFF.

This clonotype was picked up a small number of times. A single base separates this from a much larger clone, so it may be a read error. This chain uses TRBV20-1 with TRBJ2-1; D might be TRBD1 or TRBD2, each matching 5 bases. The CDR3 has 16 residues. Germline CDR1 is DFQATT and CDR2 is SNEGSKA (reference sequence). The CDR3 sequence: CSAVKRGHSIYNEPFF. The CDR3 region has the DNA TGCAGTGCGGTTAAACGGGGCCACTCTATCTACAATGAGCCGTTCTTC.

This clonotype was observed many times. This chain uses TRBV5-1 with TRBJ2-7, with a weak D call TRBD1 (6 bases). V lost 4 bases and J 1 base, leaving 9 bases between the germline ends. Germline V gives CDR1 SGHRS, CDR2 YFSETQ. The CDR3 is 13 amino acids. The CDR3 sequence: CASSPQGSYEQYV. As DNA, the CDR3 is TGCGCCAGCAGCCCACAGGGTTCCTACGAGCAGTACGTC.

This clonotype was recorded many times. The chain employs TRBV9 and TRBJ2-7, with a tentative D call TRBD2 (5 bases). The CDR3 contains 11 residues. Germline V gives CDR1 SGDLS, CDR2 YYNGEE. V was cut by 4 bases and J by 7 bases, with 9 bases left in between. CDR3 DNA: TGTGCCAGCAGCACAACGGGAGAGCAGTACTTC. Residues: CASSTTGEQYF.